This TCR beta chain was obtained from a study of blood T cell repertoires in COVID-19. Study-level background: From the United States, Italy and Spain came samples of acute and convalescent COVID-19. T cells, B-cell-depleted T cells, or PBMCs provided the cDNA or gDNA that served as material.

Under the authors' procedure: From reference gene primer amplification, estimates of nucleated cell counts were derived. Generated by immunoSEQ multiplex PCR, the TCRdb table keeps only in-frame clones and is missing some. V and J calls and clone size follow that table, whereas D and trimming were derived from the DNA. The sample comprises 55,000 to 70,000 clones, roughly 87% of which are singletons, and about a tenth rests with the top ten. The germline CDR1 and CDR2 sequences are SNHLY and FYNNEI. V dropped 4 bases and J dropped 7; count of bases not matched to a gene: 3. This CDR3 region has 14 residues. This clone showed up just a few times.

This receptor was identified in a woman under 30 with acute or convalescent COVID-19. Sequenced: peripheral blood. The rearrangement uses TRBV2 and TRBJ1-4, with TRBD1 identical over 10 bases. CDR3 nucleotides: TGTGCCAGCAGTGGGACAGGGGGTTTTGAAAAACTGTTTTTT. It is translated as CASSGTGGFEKLFF.